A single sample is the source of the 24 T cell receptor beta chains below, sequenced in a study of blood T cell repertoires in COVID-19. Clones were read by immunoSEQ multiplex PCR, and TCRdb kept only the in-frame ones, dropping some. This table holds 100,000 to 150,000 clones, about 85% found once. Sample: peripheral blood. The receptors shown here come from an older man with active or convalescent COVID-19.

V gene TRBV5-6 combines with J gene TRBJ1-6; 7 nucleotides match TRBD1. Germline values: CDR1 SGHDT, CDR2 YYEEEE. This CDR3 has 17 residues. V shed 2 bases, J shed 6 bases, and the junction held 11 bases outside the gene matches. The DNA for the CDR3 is TGTGCCAGCAGCTTAGGTACACAGGGGCCTTTTAATTCACCCCTCCACTTT. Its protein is CASSLGTQGPFNSPLHF.

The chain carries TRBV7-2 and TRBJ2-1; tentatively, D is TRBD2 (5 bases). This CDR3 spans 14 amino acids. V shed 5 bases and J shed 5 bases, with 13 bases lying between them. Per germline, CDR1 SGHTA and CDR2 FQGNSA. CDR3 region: CASSRSGLDNEQFF. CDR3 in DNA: TGTGCCAGCAGCCGTAGTGGACTCGACAATGAGCAGTTCTTC.

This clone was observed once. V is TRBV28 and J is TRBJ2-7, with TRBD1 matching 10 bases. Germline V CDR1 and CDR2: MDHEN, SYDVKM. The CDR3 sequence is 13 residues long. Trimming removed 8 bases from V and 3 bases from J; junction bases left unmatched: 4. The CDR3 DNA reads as TGTGCCAGCGAACGGACAGGGGGCTACGAGCAGTACTTC. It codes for CASERTGGYEQYF.

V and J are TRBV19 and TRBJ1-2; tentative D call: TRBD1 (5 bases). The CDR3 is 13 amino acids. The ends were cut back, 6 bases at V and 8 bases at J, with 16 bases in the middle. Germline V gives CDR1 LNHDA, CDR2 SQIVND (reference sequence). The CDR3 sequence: CASRTSVGLGYTF. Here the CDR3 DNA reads TGTGCCAGTAGGACAAGTGTGGGGCTCGGCTACACCTTC.

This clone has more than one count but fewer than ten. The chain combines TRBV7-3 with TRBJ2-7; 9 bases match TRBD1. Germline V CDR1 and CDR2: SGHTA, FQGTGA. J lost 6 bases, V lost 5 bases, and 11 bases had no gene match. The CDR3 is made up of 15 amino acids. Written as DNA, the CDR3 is TGTGCCAGCAGCCGATATAGGACAGGGGAGGCCGAGCAGTACTTC. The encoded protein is CASSRYRTGEAEQYF.

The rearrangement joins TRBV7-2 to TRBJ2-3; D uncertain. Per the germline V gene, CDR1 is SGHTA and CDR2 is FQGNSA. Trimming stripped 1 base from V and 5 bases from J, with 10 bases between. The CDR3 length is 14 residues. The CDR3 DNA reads TGTGCCAGCAGCTTAGTCGGTGGAGTAGATACGCAGTATTTT. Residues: CASSLVGGVDTQYF.

CDR3 sequence: CASSLSTADIEAFF. Written as DNA, the CDR3 is TGTGCCAGCTCACTTTCGACGGCGGACATTGAAGCTTTCTTT. V gene TRBV18 combines with J gene TRBJ1-1, with D maybe TRBD1 (5 bases). CDR3 length: 14 residues. V gave up 4 bases and J gave up 7 bases, with 16 bases separating them. Germline V lookup: CDR1 KGHSH, CDR2 LQKENI. The variable domain in full, with the rest retrieved from reference TRBV18 and TRBJ1-1, is NAGVMQNPRHLVRRRGQEARLRCSPMKGHSHVYWYRQLPEEGLKFMVYLQKENIIDESGMPKERFSAEFPKEGPSILRIQQVVRGDSAAYFCASSLSTADIEAFFGQGTRLTVV.

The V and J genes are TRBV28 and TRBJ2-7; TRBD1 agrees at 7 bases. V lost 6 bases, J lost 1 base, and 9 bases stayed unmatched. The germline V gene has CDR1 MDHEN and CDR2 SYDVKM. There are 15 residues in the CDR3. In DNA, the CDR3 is TGTGCCAGCAGCTCCGACAGGGCCGTTTCCTACGAGCAGTACTTC. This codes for CASSSDRAVSYEQYF.

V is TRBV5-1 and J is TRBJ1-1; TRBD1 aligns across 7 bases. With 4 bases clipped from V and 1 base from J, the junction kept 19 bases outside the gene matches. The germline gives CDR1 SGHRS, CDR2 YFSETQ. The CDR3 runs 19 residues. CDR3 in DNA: TGCGCCAGCAGCCCACTTAGGACCTCAGGGGGAGGAGGGAACACTGAAGCTTTCTTT. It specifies CASSPLRTSGGGGNTEAFF.

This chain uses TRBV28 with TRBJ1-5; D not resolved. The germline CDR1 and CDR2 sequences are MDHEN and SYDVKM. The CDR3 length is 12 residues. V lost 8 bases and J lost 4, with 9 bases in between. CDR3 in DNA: TGTGCCAGCCATCAAATTAATCAGCCCCAGCATTTT. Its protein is CASHQINQPQHF.

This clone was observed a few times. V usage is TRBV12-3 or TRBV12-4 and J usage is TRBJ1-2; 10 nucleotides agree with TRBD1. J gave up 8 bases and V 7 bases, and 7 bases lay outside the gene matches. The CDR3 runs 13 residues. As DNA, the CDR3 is TGTGCCAGCACTCCTGACAGGGGGCGCGGCTACACCTTC. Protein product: CASTPDRGRGYTF.

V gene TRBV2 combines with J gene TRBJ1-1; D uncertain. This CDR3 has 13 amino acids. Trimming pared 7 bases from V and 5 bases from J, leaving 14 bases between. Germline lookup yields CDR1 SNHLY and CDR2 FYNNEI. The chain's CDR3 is CASTTIAGTEAFF. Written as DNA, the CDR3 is TGTGCCAGCACGACTATTGCGGGGACTGAAGCTTTCTTT.

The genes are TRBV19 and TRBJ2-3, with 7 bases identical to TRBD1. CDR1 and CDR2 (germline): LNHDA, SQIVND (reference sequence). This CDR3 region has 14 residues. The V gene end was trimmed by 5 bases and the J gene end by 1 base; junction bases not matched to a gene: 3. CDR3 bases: TGTGCCAGTAGTTTTGGGACAGGCACAGATACGCAGTATTTT. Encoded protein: CASSFGTGTDTQYF.

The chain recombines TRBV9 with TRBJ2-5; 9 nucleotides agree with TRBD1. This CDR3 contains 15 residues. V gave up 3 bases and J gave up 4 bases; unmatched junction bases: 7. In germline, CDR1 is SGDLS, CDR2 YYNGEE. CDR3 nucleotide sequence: TGTGCCAGCAGCGCCAACCGGGACAGGGCAGAGACCCAGTACTTC. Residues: CASSANRDRAETQYF.

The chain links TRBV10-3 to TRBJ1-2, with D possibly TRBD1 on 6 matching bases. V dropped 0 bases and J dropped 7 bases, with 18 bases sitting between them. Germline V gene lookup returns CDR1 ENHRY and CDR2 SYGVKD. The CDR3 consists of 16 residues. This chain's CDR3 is CAISESTPTGSSGYTF. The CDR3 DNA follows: TGTGCCATCAGTGAGTCGACCCCGACAGGTTCCTCTGGCTACACCTTC.

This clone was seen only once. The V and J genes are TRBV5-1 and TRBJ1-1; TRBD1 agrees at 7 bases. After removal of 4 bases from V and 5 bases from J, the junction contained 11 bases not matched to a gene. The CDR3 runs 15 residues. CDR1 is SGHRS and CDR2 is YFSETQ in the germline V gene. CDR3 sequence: CASSVLQGRGTEAFF. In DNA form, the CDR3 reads TGCGCCAGCAGCGTCCTACAGGGGAGAGGGACTGAAGCTTTCTTT.

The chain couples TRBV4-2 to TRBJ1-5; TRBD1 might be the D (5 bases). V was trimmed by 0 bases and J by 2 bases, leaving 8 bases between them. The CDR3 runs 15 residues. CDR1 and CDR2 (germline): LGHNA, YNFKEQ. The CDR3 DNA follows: TGTGCCAGCAGCCAAGAAAGGGGTGGCAATCAGCCCCAGCATTTT. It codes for CASSQERGGNQPQHF.

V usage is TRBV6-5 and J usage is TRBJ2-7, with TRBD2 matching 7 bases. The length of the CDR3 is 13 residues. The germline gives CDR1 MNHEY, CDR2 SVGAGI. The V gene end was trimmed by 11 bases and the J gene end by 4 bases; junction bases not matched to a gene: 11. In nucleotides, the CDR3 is TGTGCCTTTCGGGCAGGGAGGGATTACGAGCAGTACTTC. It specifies CAFRAGRDYEQYF.

The CDR3 reads CASTGGPGNEQFF. The CDR3 DNA reads as TGTGCCAGCACCGGGGGGCCGGGGAATGAGCAGTTCTTC. This chain joins TRBV7-8 and TRBJ2-1; D possibly corresponds to TRBD2 (7 bases). The CDR3 is 13 amino acids. Germline CDR1 is SGHVS and CDR2 is FQNEAQ. Trimming removed 7 bases from V and 7 bases from J, with 14 bases in between.

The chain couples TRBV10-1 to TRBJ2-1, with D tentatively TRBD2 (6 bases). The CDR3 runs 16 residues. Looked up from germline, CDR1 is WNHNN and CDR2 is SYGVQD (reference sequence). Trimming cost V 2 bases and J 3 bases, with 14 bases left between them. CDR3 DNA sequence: TGCGCCAGCAGTGAGGTGCCGGGACTTCTCTACAATGAGCAGTTCTTC. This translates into CASSEVPGLLYNEQFF.

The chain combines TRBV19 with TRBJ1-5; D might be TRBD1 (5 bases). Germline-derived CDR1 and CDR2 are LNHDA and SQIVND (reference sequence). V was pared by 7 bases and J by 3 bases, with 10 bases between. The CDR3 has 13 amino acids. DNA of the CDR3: TGTGCCAGTATCGGGGGGGTCAATCAGCCCCAGCATTTT. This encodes CASIGGVNQPQHF.

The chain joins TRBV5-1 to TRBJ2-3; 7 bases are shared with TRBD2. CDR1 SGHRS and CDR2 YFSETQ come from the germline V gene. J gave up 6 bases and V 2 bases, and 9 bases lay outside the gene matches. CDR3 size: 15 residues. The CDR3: CASSLEGGHWDTQYF. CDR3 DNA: TGCGCCAGCAGCTTAGAGGGAGGGCATTGGGATACGCAGTATTTT.

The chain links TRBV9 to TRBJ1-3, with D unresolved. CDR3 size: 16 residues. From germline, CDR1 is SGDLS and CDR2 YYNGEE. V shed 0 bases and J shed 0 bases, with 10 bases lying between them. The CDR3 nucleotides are TGTGCCAGCAGCGTAGGTCAGTCTGTCTCTGGAAACACCATATATTTT. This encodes CASSVGQSVSGNTIYF. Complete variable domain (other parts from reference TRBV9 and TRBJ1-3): DSGVTQTPKHLITATGQRVTLRCSPRSGDLSVYWYQQSLDQGLQFLIQYYNGEERAKGNILERFSAQQFPDLHSELNLSSLELGDSALYFCASSVGQSVSGNTIYFGEGSWLTVV.

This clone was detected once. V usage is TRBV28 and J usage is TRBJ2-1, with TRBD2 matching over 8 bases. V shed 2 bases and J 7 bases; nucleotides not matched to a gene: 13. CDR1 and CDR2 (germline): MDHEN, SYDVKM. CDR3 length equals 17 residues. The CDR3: CASSLGAGLAGGNEQFF. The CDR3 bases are TGTGCCAGCAGTTTAGGGGCCGGACTAGCTGGGGGGAATGAGCAGTTCTTC.